This T cell receptor (beta chain) stems from a study of blood T cells in healthy people across ages. Study findings and constraints: Higher naive T cell percentage went strongly together with higher TCR beta diversity. Older individuals had lower TCR beta diversity per million T cells (the decline was roughly linear).

The CDR3 has 13 amino acids. V lost 2 bases and J 5 bases, leaving 7 bases between the germline ends. Those donating, healthy Caucasian individuals from Russia, were aged roughly 6 to 100. At least 6 million PBMCs were isolated per sample. Through a sample-barcoded 5' primer and a J-beta primer mix, a second PCR was run for about 6 to 11 cycles. Via MiXCR, TCRdb re-called the 5' RACE reads, giving one row per CDR3 protein. The table records hundreds of thousands of distinct CDR3 sequences, roughly half of them present only once. This clonotype came up a few times. The antigen is not known. Sequenced material: blood. V usage is TRBV12-3 or TRBV12-4 and J usage is TRBJ2-1; D gene unclear. This clonotype was obtained from a woman aged 80 or older in good health. The CDR3 DNA reads as TGTGCCAGCAGTTTAATCAATAACAATGAGCAGTTCTTC. This translates into CASSLINNNEQFF.